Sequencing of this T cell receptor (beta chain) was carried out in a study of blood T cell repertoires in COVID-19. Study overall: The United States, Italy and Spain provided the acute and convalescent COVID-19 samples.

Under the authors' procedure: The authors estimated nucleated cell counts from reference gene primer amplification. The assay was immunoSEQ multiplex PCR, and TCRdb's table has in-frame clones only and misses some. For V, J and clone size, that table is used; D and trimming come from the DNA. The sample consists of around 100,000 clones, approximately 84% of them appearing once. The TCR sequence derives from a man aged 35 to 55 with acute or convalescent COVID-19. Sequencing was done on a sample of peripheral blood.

The CDR3 nucleotides read TGTGCCAGCAGCGCGCTCGGGACTTATGATCAGCCCCAGCATTTT. Encoded protein: CASSALGTYDQPQHF. The V gene is TRBV9, the J gene TRBJ1-5; possibly TRBD1 for D (5 bases). From germline, CDR1 is SGDLS and CDR2 YYNGEE. The CDR3 consists of 15 residues. Trimming took 3 bases from V and 5 from J, leaving 15 bases between them.